Listed below are T cell receptor beta chains from one sample, sequenced in a study of PD-1 blockade in classical Hodgkin lymphoma. Only in-frame clones appear in the TCRdb table, and some are missing; sequencing was by immunoSEQ multiplex PCR. Of 20,000 or so clones in the sample, 84% were seen once. The material was peripheral blood mononuclear cells (PBMCs), obtained before the fourth cycle of nivolumab. Source of these receptors: a human donor with classical Hodgkin lymphoma. Each CDR3 is given with its conserved first and last residue. A D gene is named only where the DNA matches it firmly.

V gene: TRBV11-3
D gene: TRBD1
CDR3 protein: CASSSYSMDRAEPYEQYF

V gene: TRBV7-3
D gene: .
CDR3 protein: CASSLSSSTDTQYF

V gene: TRBV6-5
D gene: TRBD1
CDR3 protein: CASSYSGTGTYEQYF

V gene: TRBV7-9
D gene: TRBD1
CDR3 protein: CASSLATGEWGYGYTF

V gene: TRBV28
D gene: .
CDR3 protein: CASSFQVRETQYF

V gene: TRBV28
D gene: .
CDR3 protein: CASSLSLQTDPLHYEQYF

V gene: TRBV12-5
D gene: TRBD1
CDR3 protein: CASGLVRSRGDGYTF

V gene: TRBV28
D gene: TRBD2
CDR3 protein: CASSPLQSSGLTYEQYF

V gene: TRBV6-5
D gene: TRBD1
CDR3 protein: CASSKGALNYEQYF

V gene: TRBV21-1
D gene: .
CDR3 protein: CASTEAFF

V gene: TRBV28
D gene: TRBD1
CDR3 protein: CASSLPDRSEAFF

V gene: TRBV9
D gene: .
CDR3 protein: CASSASLTTNEKLFF

V gene: TRBV27
D gene: .
CDR3 protein: CASSSGTTNSPLHF

V gene: TRBV4-2
D gene: TRBD2
CDR3 protein: CASSQAGTRSYEQYF

V gene: TRBV5-6
D gene: .
CDR3 protein: CASSPGLALTDTQYF

V gene: TRBV6-5
D gene: .
CDR3 protein: CASMSGNNQPQHF

V gene: TRBV28
D gene: .
CDR3 protein: CASYLRGMTNYGYTF

V gene: TRBV7-2
D gene: TRBD2
CDR3 protein: CASSYSGRLNTQYF

V gene: TRBV18
D gene: TRBD2
CDR3 protein: CASSPRGAGGIEQYF

V gene: TRBV27
D gene: .
CDR3 protein: CASSLNRYQPQHF

V gene: TRBV10-3
D gene: .
CDR3 protein: CAISEPYTPSGTKSYTF

V gene: TRBV21-1
D gene: .
CDR3 protein: CASSRWGQGAFQPQHF

V gene: TRBV7-9
D gene: TRBD1
CDR3 protein: CASSFPTGDNSPLHF

V gene: TRBV27
D gene: .
CDR3 protein: CASSFGGFSYNEQFF

V gene: TRBV5-1
D gene: .
CDR3 protein: CASSPPGTIGGYTF

V gene: TRBV5-1
D gene: .
CDR3 protein: CASSLPGEGYGYTF